The 28 T cell receptor beta chains listed next were all sequenced from one sample in a study of cytomegalovirus exposure and HLA in healthy donors. Amplification used 60 Vbeta primers and 13 Jbeta primers. TCRdb's copy holds only in-frame clones and misses some; the assay was immunoSEQ multiplex PCR. This table has 150,000 to 200,000 clones, approximately 90% appearing once. Sequences were obtained from PBMCs. Receptors were obtained from a boy under 10 years old in good health and CMV-seronegative.

This clone was detected once. The genes are TRBV30 and TRBJ1-6; no clear D gene. The CDR3 sequence is 14 residues long. Trimming removed 4 bases at V and 8 bases at J, with 15 bases between. Germline V gene data show CDR1 as GTSNPN and CDR2 as SVGIG (reference sequence). The chain's CDR3 is CAWTPRRSDSPLHF. For the CDR3, the DNA is TGTGCCTGGACCCCTAGGCGGAGTGATTCACCCCTCCACTTT. Together with reference TRBV30 and TRBJ1-6, the CDR3 gives the full variable domain: SQTIHQWPATLVQPVGSPLSLECTVEGTSNPNLYWYRQAAGRGLQLLFYSVGIGQISSEVPQNLSASRPQDRQFILSSKKLLLSDSGFYLCAWTPRRSDSPLHFGNGTRLTVT.

The sample holds one count of this clone. This chain links TRBV6-5 with TRBJ2-7, with TRBD1 matching over 9 bases. The CDR3 totals 14 residues. The germline V gene has CDR1 MNHEY and CDR2 SVGAGI. Losses at the gene ends were 5 bases for V and 5 bases for J; bases not matched to a gene: 7. CDR3 loop: CASSGGTGINEQYF. The CDR3 coding sequence is TGTGCCAGCAGTGGGGGGACAGGGATCAACGAGCAGTACTTC.

The V and J genes are TRBV5-1 and TRBJ1-5; D perhaps matches TRBD1 (5 bases). V lost 4 bases and J lost 3, with 11 bases in between. The CDR3 covers 14 residues. Germline V gives CDR1 SGHRS, CDR2 YFSETQ. CDR3 sequence reads: CASSPGADNQPQHF. CDR3 nucleotide sequence: TGCGCCAGCAGCCCTGGGGCTGACAATCAGCCCCAGCATTTT.

Of note for this clone: Within the sample, other DNA sequences also encode this same CDR3. The chain links TRBV28 to TRBJ1-1; no definite D call. The V end lost 2 bases, the J end lost 8 bases, and 9 bases lay between the germline ends. The germline V gene encodes CDR1 MDHEN and CDR2 SYDVKM. The CDR3 is 12 amino acids. The CDR3 region has the DNA TGTGCCAGCAGTTTACTTCGGTCCGAAGCTTTCTTT. This gives the protein CASSLLRSEAFF.

The chain uses TRBV7-2 and TRBJ2-5; 9 nucleotides align to TRBD2. The CDR3 length is 16 residues. The V segment lost 1 base and the J segment 1 base; nucleotides outside the gene matches: 4. CDR1 and CDR2 from the germline V gene are SGHTA and FQGNSA. The CDR3 DNA reads TGTGCCAGCAGCTTAGAGGGACTAGCAGTCCAAGAGACCCAGTACTTC. This translates into CASSLEGLAVQETQYF.

The V call is TRBV28, the J call TRBJ1-6; a possible D gene is TRBD1 (6 bases). Germline V gene lookup returns CDR1 MDHEN and CDR2 SYDVKM. This CDR3 is built from 16 residues. Trimming left V 4 bases short and J 6 bases short, with 16 bases between. CDR3 loop: CASSWQGPQRNSPLHF. CDR3 DNA sequence: TGTGCCAGCAGTTGGCAGGGGCCCCAGCGTAATTCACCCCTCCACTTT.

Here the CDR3 DNA reads TGTGCCAGCAGCCAAACTAGCGGGAGGGTCGAGACCCAGTACTTC. Its translation is CASSQTSGRVETQYF. The V gene is TRBV7-6, the J gene TRBJ2-5; TRBD2 agrees at 13 bases. Trimming removed 5 bases from V and 5 bases from J; junction bases left unmatched: 5. Per germline, CDR1 SGHVS and CDR2 FNYEAQ. The CDR3 is made up of 15 amino acids.

J is TRBJ2-3 and V is TRBV11-3, with 8 bases aligning to TRBD2. Germline V CDR1 and CDR2: SGHNT, YENEEA. J gave up 2 bases and V 5 bases, and 6 bases lay outside the gene matches. The CDR3 is 15 residues long. DNA of the CDR3: TGTGCCAGCAGCCCGGGCGGGGGGCCCACAGATACGCAGTATTTT. Translation gives CASSPGGGPTDTQYF.

In this sample, this clone turned up once. A junction boundary mismatches the germline segment, possibly from a read error. The chain carries TRBV7-9 and TRBJ2-1, with 8 positions matching TRBD2. CDR1 and CDR2 (germline): SEHNR, FQNEAQ (reference sequence). This CDR3 is 16 amino acids long. The CDR3 loop reads CASSLAGLAENNEQFF. The CDR3 DNA sequence: TGTGCCAGCAGCCTAGCTGGACTAGCAGAGAACAATGAGCAGTTCTTC.

The V gene is TRBV29-1, the J gene TRBJ1-4; perhaps TRBD1 as D (5 bases). Germline assignment: CDR1 SQVTM and CDR2 ANQGSEA. V was shortened by 6 bases and J by 3 bases, with 17 bases between the two germline ends. The CDR3 has 15 residues. The CDR3 region is CSVALSGMANEKLFF. The CDR3 DNA is TGCAGCGTAGCTTTATCAGGGATGGCTAATGAAAAACTGTTTTTT.

This clone was detected only once. The chain joins TRBV28 to TRBJ2-2; possibly TRBD1 for D (6 bases). V was trimmed by 5 bases and J by 4 bases, leaving 20 bases between them. The germline V gene has CDR1 MDHEN and CDR2 SYDVKM. The CDR3 contains 17 residues. The CDR3 sequence is CASSPNRDRIGTGELFF. CDR3 in DNA: TGTGCCAGCAGTCCGAACCGAGACAGGATAGGCACCGGGGAGCTGTTTTTT.

This clone was seen just once. The genes are TRBV5-1 and TRBJ1-4; 7 bases map to TRBD1. Germline CDR1 is SGHRS and CDR2 is YFSETQ. The V and J ends lost 0 bases and 6 bases, in that order; junction bases with no gene match: 2. The CDR3 is 14 amino acids. DNA of the CDR3: TGCGCCAGCAGCTTGGACAGGGGCGATGAAAAACTGTTTTTT. This codes for CASSLDRGDEKLFF.

The V gene is TRBV28, the J gene TRBJ2-7; 9 positions match TRBD1. The germline CDR1 and CDR2 sequences are MDHEN and SYDVKM. V shed 4 bases and J 0 bases; nucleotides not matched to a gene: 7. The CDR3 spans 16 residues. The DNA of the CDR3 is TGTGCCAGCAGTTCGACGGGACAGGGTACCTCCTACGAGCAGTACTTC. As protein: CASSSTGQGTSYEQYF.

In nucleotides, the CDR3 is TGCGCCAGCAGCTTGGCCGGGACTAGCGGGGGGTCGGGAGAGACCCAGTACTTC. It specifies CASSLAGTSGGSGETQYF. This chain joins TRBV5-1 and TRBJ2-5; 15 bases match TRBD2. There are 18 residues in the CDR3. J lost 4 bases, V lost 0 bases, and 7 bases had no gene match. CDR1 is SGHRS, CDR2 YFSETQ, per germline.

Details on this clone: At one of its ends the junction is not consistent with the germline gene, which may arise from a read error. Other nucleotide sequences in the sample specify the same CDR3. The chain couples TRBV6-5 to TRBJ2-7; D unclear. The CDR3 runs to 14 residues. The germline CDR1 and CDR2 sequences are MNHEY and SVGAGI. CDR3 nucleotides: TGTGCTAGCAGTTACTCGGCGCGGAACTACGAGCAGTACTTC. Its translation is CASSYSARNYEQYF.

V gene TRBV11-2 combines with J gene TRBJ2-1; a possible D gene is TRBD1 (5 bases). Trimming stripped 4 bases from V and 8 bases from J, with 24 bases between. Germline CDR1 reads SGHAT; CDR2 reads FQNNGV. The CDR3 sequence is 17 residues long. DNA for the CDR3: TGTGCCAGCAGCTCAAGTGACCCAGGGCAGGGATGGGATGAGCAGTTCTTC. It encodes CASSSSDPGQGWDEQFF.

The genes are TRBV28 and TRBJ2-1; D might be TRBD2 (6 bases). This CDR3 region has 17 residues. CDR1 and CDR2 from the germline V gene are MDHEN and SYDVKM. Trimming removed 8 bases from V and 8 bases from J, with 28 bases in between. CDR3 residues: CASFSPTSQVVIDEQFF. Written as DNA, the CDR3 is TGTGCCAGCTTCTCACCCACTAGCCAGGTTGTTATCGATGAGCAGTTCTTC.

This clone showed up just a few times. V is TRBV6-5 and J is TRBJ1-1; D is unresolved. Germline CDR1 MNHEY, CDR2 SVGAGI. This CDR3 region has 12 residues. V gave up 4 bases and J gave up 5 bases, with 8 bases separating them. The CDR3 nucleotides are TGTGCCAGCAGTTCCCCGCGTACTGAAGCTTTCTTT. As protein: CASSSPRTEAFF.

This chain uses TRBV7-9 with TRBJ2-5; perhaps TRBD2 as D (7 bases). Trimming pared 4 bases from V and 0 bases from J, leaving 15 bases between. Germline V lookup: CDR1 SEHNR, CDR2 FQNEAQ (reference sequence). This CDR3 contains 16 residues. DNA for the CDR3: TGTGCCAGCAGCTACTCGGGGGGCCTGGACCAAGAGACCCAGTACTTC. It encodes CASSYSGGLDQETQYF.

The chain is built from TRBV28 and TRBJ2-1; D not certain. Germline V gives CDR1 MDHEN, CDR2 SYDVKM. The CDR3 extends over 20 amino acids. V was pared by 5 bases and J by 0 bases, with 26 bases between. The CDR3 is CASSRIFRGVATGSYNEQFF. CDR3 nucleotide sequence: TGTGCCAGCAGTCGCATCTTTAGAGGAGTCGCGACTGGCTCCTACAATGAGCAGTTCTTC.

This clone appeared a single time. The V call is TRBV5-1, the J call TRBJ1-2; 7 bases line up with TRBD1. The CDR3 runs 17 residues. V gave up 0 bases and J gave up 1 base; unmatched junction bases: 9. CDR1 is SGHRS and CDR2 is YFSETQ in the germline V gene. Here the CDR3 reads CASSLGDTTGLNYGYTF. The CDR3 nucleotides read TGCGCCAGCAGCTTGGGGGATACGACAGGGCTTAACTATGGCTACACCTTC.

CDR3 in DNA: TGCGCCAGCAGGCCTCGCGGGGACTCTGGGGCCAACGTCCTGACTTTC. Its protein product is CASRPRGDSGANVLTF. This chain joins TRBV23-1 and TRBJ2-6, with D perhaps TRBD2 (6 bases). TRBV23-1 is an ORF, and what it does is uncertain. V lost 6 bases and J 0 bases, leaving 12 bases between the germline ends. The CDR3 is 16 amino acids.

This clone was seen a few times. The chain links TRBV19 to TRBJ2-1, with TRBD1 matching over 7 bases. This CDR3 has 16 residues. The germline V gene has CDR1 LNHDA and CDR2 SQIVND (reference sequence). The trim removed 7 bases at V and 12 bases at J, leaving 21 bases unmatched. CDR3 protein: CASTSAGDRVKKRQFF. CDR3 nucleotides: TGTGCCAGTACCTCCGCTGGTGACAGGGTAAAAAAGAGGCAGTTCTTC.

This chain connects TRBV19 to TRBJ1-4; TRBD1 matches at 9 bases. The length of the CDR3 is 16 residues. Germline V gene data show CDR1 as LNHDA and CDR2 as SQIVND (reference sequence). With 7 bases clipped from V and 6 bases from J, the junction kept 12 bases outside the gene matches. The CDR3 nucleotides read TGTGCCAGTACCTATAGGGGACAGGGAGGAGATGAAAAACTGTTTTTT. Its protein product is CASTYRGQGGDEKLFF. Looking up the rest from reference TRBV19 and TRBJ1-4 gives the full variable domain: DGGITQSPKYLFRKEGQNVTLSCEQNLNHDAMYWYRQDPGQGLRLIYYSQIVNDFQKGDIAEGYSVSREKKESFPLTVTSAQKNPTAFYLCASTYRGQGGDEKLFFGSGTQLSVL.

V is TRBV6-5 and J is TRBJ2-5, with 7 nucleotides matching TRBD2. Germline CDR1 and CDR2: MNHEY and SVGAGI. The V and J ends lost 2 bases and 9 bases, in that order; junction bases with no gene match: 6. The CDR3 sequence is 13 residues long. In DNA, the CDR3 is TGTGCCAGCAGTTACGGTACTAGCGAACCCCAGTACTTC. The encoded protein is CASSYGTSEPQYF.

This chain uses TRBV6-1 with TRBJ2-7; TRBD2 matches at 7 bases. This CDR3 has 14 residues. Trimming removed 2 bases from V and 3 bases from J; junction bases left unmatched: 4. Germline V CDR1 and CDR2: MNHNS, SASEGT. The DNA for the CDR3 is TGTGCCAGCAGTGAACGGGCTAGCGGCTACGAGCAGTACTTC. Translated, it gives CASSERASGYEQYF.

The chain links TRBV6-6 to TRBJ1-2; 7 nucleotides align to TRBD1. The CDR3 length is 13 residues. From germline, CDR1 is MNHNY and CDR2 SVGAGI (reference sequence). V shed 2 bases, J shed 6 bases, and the junction held 3 bases outside the gene matches. The CDR3 DNA reads TGTGCCAGCAGTTACCTGGGACAGCATGGCTACACCTTC. This codes for CASSYLGQHGYTF.

The chain recombines TRBV7-2 with TRBJ2-1, with D unclear. The CDR3 consists of 16 residues. Germline loops: CDR1 SGHTA, CDR2 FQGNSA. The V end lost 3 bases, the J end lost 4 bases, and 16 bases lay between the germline ends. The CDR3: CASSLRSTLVYNEQFF. CDR3 in DNA: TGTGCCAGCAGCTTGCGTTCGACTCTTGTTTACAATGAGCAGTTCTTC. Filled out from reference TRBV7-2 and TRBJ2-1, the complete variable domain reads GAGVSQSPSNKVTEKGKDVELRCDPISGHTALYWYRQSLGQGLEFLIYFQGNSAPDKSGLPSDRFSAERTGGSVSTLTIQRTQQEDSAVYLCASSLRSTLVYNEQFFGPGTRLTVL.